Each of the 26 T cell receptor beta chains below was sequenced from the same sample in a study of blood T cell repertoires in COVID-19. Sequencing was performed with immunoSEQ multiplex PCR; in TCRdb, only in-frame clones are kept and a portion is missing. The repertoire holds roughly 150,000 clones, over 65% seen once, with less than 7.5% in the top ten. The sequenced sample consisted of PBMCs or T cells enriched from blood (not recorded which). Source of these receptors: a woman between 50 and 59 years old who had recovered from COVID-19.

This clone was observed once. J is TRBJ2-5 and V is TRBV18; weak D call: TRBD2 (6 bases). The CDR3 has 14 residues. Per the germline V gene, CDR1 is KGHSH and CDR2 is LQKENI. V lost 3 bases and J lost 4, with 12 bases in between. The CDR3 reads CASSPRDGGETQYF. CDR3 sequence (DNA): TGTGCCAGCTCACCCCGGGACGGGGGAGAGACCCAGTACTTC.

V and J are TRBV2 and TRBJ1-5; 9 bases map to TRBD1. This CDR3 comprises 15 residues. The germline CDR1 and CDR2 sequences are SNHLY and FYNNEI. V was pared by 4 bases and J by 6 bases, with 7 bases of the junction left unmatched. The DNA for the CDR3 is TGTGCCAGCAGTGCTAGGACAGGGGTCGTTCAGCCCCAGCATTTT. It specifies CASSARTGVVQPQHF. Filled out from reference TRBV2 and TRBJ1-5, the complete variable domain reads EPEVTQTPSHQVTQMGQEVILRCVPISNHLYFYWYRQILGQKVEFLVSFYNNEISEKSEIFDDQFSVERPDGSNFTLKIRSTKLEDSAMYFCASSARTGVVQPQHFGDGTRLSIL.

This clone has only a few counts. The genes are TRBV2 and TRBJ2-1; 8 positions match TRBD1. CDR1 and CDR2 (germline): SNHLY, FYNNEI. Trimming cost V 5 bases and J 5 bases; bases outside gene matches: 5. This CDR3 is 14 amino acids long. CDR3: CASSSGGSDNEQFF. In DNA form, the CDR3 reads TGTGCCAGCAGTTCAGGGGGCAGTGACAATGAGCAGTTCTTC.

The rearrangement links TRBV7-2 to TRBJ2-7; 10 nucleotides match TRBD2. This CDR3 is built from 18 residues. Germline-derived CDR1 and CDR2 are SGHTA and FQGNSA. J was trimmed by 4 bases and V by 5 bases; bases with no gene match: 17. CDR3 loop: CASSPLGHLAGAGYEQYF. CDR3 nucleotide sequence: TGTGCCAGCAGCCCCCTTGGCCATCTAGCGGGGGCCGGTTACGAGCAGTACTTC.

The chain's CDR3 is CAIRMNTANTGELFF. The DNA of the CDR3 is TGTGCCATCAGAATGAATACAGCCAACACCGGGGAGCTGTTTTTT. The chain carries TRBV10-3 and TRBJ2-2, with unresolved D. CDR1 and CDR2 from the germline V gene are ENHRY and SYGVKD. Trimming removed 6 bases at V and 2 bases at J, with 13 bases between. This CDR3 has 15 amino acids.

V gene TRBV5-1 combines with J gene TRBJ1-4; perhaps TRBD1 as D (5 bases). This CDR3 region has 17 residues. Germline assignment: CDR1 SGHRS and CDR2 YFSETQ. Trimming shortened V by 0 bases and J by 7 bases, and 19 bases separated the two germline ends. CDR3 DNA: TGCGCCAGCAGCTTGGGGGGCATCCTGGGGCCGGCTGAAAAACTGTTTTTT. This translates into CASSLGGILGPAEKLFF.

The CDR3 reads CASSVAGRGPSTDTQYF. DNA of the CDR3: TGTGCCAGCAGCGTCGCGGGTCGAGGCCCTAGCACAGATACGCAGTATTTT. This chain links TRBV9 with TRBJ2-3; D may be TRBD2 (5 bases). The germline gives CDR1 SGDLS, CDR2 YYNGEE. CDR3 length: 17 amino acids. V lost 2 bases and J 0 bases, leaving 16 bases between the germline ends.

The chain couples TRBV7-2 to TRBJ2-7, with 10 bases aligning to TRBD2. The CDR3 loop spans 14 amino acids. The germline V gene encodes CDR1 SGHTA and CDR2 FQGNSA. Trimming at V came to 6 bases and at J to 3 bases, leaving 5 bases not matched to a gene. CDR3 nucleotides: TGTGCCAGCAGAACAGCGGGGGGGGTCTACGAGCAGTACTTC. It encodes CASRTAGGVYEQYF.

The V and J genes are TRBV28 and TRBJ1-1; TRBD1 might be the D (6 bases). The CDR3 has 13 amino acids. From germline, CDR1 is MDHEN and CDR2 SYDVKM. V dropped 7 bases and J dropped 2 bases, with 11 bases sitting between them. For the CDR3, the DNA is TGTGCCAGCAACGTAGGGGGAAACACTGAAGCTTTCTTT. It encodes CASNVGGNTEAFF.

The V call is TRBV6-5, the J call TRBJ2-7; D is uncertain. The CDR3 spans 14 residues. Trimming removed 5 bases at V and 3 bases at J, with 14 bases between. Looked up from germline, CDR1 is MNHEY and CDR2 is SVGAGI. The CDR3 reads CASSPNRRVYEQYV. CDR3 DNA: TGTGCCAGCAGTCCCAATAGAAGAGTCTACGAGCAGTACGTC.

The CDR3 DNA follows: TGTGCCACCAGCTTTCTAGGACAGGGGGATTGGGGGCAGACCCAGTACTTC. Its protein product is CATSFLGQGDWGQTQYF. The V call is TRBV15, the J call TRBJ2-5, with 10 bases fitting TRBD1. This CDR3 has 17 amino acids. Trimming at V came to 5 bases and at J to 6 bases, leaving 15 bases not matched to a gene. CDR1 and CDR2 (germline): LNHNV, YYDKDF (reference sequence).

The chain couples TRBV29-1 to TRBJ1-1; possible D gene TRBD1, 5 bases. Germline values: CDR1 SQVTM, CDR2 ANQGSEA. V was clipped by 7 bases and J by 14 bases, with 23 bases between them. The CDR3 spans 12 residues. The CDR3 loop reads CSANRPRGSGFF. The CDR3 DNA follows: TGCAGCGCCAACCGCCCCCGGGGGAGTGGGTTCTTT.

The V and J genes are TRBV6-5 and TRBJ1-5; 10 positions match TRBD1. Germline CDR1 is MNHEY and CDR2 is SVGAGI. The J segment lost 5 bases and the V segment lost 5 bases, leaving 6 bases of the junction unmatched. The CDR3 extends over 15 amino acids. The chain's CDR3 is CASSTRTGGHQPQHF. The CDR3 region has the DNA TGTGCCAGCAGTACCCGGACAGGGGGACATCAGCCCCAGCATTTT.

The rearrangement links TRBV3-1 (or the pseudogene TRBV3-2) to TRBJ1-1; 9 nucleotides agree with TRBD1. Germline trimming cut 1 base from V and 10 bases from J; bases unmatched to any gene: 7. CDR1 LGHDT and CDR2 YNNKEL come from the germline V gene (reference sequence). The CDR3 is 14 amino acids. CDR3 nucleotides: TGTGCCAGCAGCCAAGTCGGGACAGGGCTTGTAGCTTTCTTT. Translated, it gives CASSQVGTGLVAFF.

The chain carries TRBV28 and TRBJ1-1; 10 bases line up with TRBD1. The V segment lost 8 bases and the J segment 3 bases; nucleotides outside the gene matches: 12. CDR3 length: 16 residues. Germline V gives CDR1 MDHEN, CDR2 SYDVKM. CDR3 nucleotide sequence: TGTGCCAGCTACCCGCCGGGACAGGGGTTTGACACTGAAGCTTTCTTT. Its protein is CASYPPGQGFDTEAFF.

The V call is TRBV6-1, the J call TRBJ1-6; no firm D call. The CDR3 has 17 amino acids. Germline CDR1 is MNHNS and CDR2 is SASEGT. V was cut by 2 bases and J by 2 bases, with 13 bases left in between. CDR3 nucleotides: TGTGCCAGCAGTGAATACTCAACCCGAACCTATAATTCACCCCTCCACTTT. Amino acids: CASSEYSTRTYNSPLHF.

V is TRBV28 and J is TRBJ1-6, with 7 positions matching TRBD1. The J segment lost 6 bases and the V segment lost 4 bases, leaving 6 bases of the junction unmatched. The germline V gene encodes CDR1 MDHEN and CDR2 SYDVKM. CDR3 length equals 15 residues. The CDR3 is CASSSPEGANSPLHF. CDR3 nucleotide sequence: TGTGCCAGCAGTTCCCCGGAGGGGGCTAATTCACCCCTCCACTTT.

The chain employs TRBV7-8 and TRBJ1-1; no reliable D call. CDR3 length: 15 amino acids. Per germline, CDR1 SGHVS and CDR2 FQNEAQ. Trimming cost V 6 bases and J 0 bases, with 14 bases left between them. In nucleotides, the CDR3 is TGTGCCAGCAGTTACGGGAGGCCTTTGAACACTGAAGCTTTCTTT. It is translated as CASSYGRPLNTEAFF.

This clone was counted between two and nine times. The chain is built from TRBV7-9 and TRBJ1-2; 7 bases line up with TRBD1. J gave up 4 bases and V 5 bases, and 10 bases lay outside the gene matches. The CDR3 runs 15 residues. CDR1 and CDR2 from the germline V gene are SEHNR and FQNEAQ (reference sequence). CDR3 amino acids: CASSEGAGMSYGYTF. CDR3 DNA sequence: TGTGCCAGCAGCGAGGGGGCCGGTATGAGCTATGGCTACACCTTC.

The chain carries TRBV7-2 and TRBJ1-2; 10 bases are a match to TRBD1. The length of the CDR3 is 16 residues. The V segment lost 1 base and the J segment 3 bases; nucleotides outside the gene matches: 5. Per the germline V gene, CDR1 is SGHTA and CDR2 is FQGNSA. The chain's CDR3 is CASSLGGTGVDYGYTF. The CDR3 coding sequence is TGTGCCAGCAGCTTAGGGGGGACAGGGGTTGACTATGGCTACACCTTC.

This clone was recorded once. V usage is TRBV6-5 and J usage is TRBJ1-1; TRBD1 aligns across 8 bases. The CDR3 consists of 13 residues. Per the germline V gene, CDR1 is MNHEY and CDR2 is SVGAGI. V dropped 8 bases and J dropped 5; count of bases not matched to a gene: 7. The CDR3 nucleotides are TGTGCCAGCGACAGGGGTGAAGGTACTGAAGCTTTCTTT. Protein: CASDRGEGTEAFF.

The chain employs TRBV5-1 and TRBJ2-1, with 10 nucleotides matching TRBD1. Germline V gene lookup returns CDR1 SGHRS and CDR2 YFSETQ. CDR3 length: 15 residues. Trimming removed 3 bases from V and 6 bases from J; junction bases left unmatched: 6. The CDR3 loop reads CASSSGTGVGNEQFF. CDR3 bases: TGCGCCAGCAGCTCCGGGACAGGGGTGGGCAATGAGCAGTTCTTC. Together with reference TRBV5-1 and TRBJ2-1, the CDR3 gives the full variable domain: KAGVTQTPRYLIKTRGQQVTLSCSPISGHRSVSWYQQTPGQGLQFLFEYFSETQRNKGNFPGRFSGRQFSNSRSEMNVSTLELGDSALYLCASSSGTGVGNEQFFGPGTRLTVL.

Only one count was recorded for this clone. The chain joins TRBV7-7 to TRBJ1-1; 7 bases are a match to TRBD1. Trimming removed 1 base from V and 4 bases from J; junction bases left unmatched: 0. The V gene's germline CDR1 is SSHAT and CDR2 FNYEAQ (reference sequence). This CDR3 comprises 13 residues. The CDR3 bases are TGTGCCAGCAGCTTAGACAGGGGCACTGAAGCTTTCTTT. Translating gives CASSLDRGTEAFF.

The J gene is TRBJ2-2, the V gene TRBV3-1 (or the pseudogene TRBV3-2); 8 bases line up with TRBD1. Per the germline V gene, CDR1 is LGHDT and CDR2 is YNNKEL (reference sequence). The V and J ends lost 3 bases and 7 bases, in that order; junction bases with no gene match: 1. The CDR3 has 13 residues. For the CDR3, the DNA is TGTGCCAGCAGCCACAGGGGGCTCGGGGAGCTGTTTTTT. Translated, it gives CASSHRGLGELFF.

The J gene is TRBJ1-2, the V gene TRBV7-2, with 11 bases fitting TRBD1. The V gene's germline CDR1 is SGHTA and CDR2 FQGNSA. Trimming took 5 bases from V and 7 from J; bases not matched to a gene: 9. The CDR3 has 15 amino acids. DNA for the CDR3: TGTGCCAGCAGCCCGAGAGGACAGGGGGCGCTTGGCTACACCTTC. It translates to CASSPRGQGALGYTF.

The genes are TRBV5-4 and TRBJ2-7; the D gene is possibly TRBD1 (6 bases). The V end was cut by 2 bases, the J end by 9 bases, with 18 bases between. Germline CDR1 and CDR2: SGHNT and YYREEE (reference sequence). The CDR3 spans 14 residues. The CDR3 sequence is CASSFQGLNMGQYF. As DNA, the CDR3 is TGTGCCAGCAGCTTTCAGGGGTTGAATATGGGGCAGTACTTC.